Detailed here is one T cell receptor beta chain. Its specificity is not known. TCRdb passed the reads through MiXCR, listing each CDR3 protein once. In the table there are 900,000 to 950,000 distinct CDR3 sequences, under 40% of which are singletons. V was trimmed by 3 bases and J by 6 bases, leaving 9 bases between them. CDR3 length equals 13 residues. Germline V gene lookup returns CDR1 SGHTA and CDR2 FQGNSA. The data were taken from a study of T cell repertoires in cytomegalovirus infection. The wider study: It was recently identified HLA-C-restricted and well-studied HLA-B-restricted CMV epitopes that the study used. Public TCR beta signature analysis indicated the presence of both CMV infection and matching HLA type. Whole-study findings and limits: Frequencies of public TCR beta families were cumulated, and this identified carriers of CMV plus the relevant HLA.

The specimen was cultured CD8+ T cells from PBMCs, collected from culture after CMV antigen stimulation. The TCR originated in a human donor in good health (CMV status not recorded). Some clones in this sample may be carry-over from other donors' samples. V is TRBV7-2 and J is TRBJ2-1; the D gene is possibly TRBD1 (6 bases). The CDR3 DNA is TGTGCCAGCAGCTTCAGGGGTAGCAATGAGCAGTTCTTC. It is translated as CASSFRGSNEQFF.